The clone carrying this T cell receptor beta chain has only a few counts. Its antigen is currently unknown. Relative to the germline gene, one junction end is altered; a read error may explain this. Amplification started from genomic DNA. A primer set of 30 forward and 13 reverse primers amplified the CDR3. MiXCR, run by TCRdb on the multiplex PCR reads, gives a single entry per CDR3 protein. The repertoire consists of a few hundred thousand distinct CDR3 sequences, with 40% to 50% occurring once and the leading ten covering about an eighth. These data come from a study of type 1 and type 2 diabetes patients. General study points: Type 2 diabetes and control samples shared highly correlated V and J usage, averaging around 0.97. Age and gender were not matched between study groups, possibly biasing interpretation. Some T1D-only expanded clones might appear in more T2D or control samples.

The CDR3 sequence is 13 residues long. The sequence came from a man between 18 and 29 years old with type 2 diabetes. The sample taken for sequencing was peripheral blood mononuclear cells (PBMCs). The rearrangement links TRBV12-3 or TRBV12-4 to TRBJ1-4; 10 bases line up with TRBD1. CDR3 in DNA: TGTGCCAGTCGCGGGACAGGGGATGAAGAACTGTTTTTT. This gives the protein CASRGTGDEELFF.